What follows are 3 T cell receptor beta chains derived from one specimen sequenced in a study of blood T cell repertoires in COVID-19. Method: immunoSEQ multiplex PCR; TCRdb's copy keeps in-frame clones and lacks some. The data contain about 93,000 clones, roughly 88% of them singletons. Specimen: peripheral blood. These receptors were collected from a human donor with active COVID-19. The donor label of this sample is uncertain.

The chain joins TRBV27 to TRBJ2-1, with 7 bases aligning to TRBD1. V shed 5 bases, J shed 2 bases, and the junction held 6 bases outside the gene matches. The CDR3 is 15 residues long. The V gene's germline CDR1 is MNHEY and CDR2 SMNVEV (reference sequence). CDR3 sequence (DNA): TGTGCCAGCAGTCCTAGGGACAGTCCCTACAATGAGCAGTTCTTC. The encoded protein is CASSPRDSPYNEQFF.

This clone was seen only a few times. The chain recombines TRBV6-5 with TRBJ1-2; 8 bases map to TRBD1. From germline, CDR1 is MNHEY and CDR2 SVGAGI. V shed 7 bases and J 8 bases; nucleotides not matched to a gene: 12. CDR3 size: 14 residues. The CDR3 DNA is TGTGCCAGCAAAGAAGGACAGGGAGTAAGAGGCTACACCTTC. Translating gives CASKEGQGVRGYTF.

This chain uses TRBV6-6 with TRBJ2-2; 9 bases align to TRBD2. Germline loops: CDR1 MNHNY, CDR2 SVGAGI (reference sequence). Trimming removed 5 bases from V and 1 base from J; junction bases left unmatched: 8. The CDR3 contains 17 residues. The CDR3 here is CASSRPLAGMNTGELFF. The CDR3 DNA is TGTGCCAGCAGTCGACCTCTAGCGGGGATGAACACCGGGGAGCTGTTTTTT.